This TCR beta chain was documented in a study of regulatory T cells in long-lasting Graves disease. Study results and caveats: Few sampled subjects may have lowered accuracy.

This clonotype was recorded many times. As yet, its antigen is unknown. Investigators prepared the TCR beta libraries by applying iRepertoire HTBI primers and Arm-PCR of CDR3 regions. TCRdb independently ran MiXCR on the multiplex PCR reads; one entry per CDR3 protein. The data contain 530,000 or so distinct CDR3 sequences, 15% to 20% of them singletons. Time point of the sample: newly diagnosed GD, antithyroid drugs for less than 3 months. Isolated PBMC RNA provided the starting material for the TCR library. A peripheral blood sample, around 8.6 milliliters in volume, was drawn into EDTA tubes. Germline CDR1 and CDR2: MNHNS and SASEGT. The ends were cut back, 2 bases at V and 2 bases at J, with 7 bases in the middle. The CDR3 has 13 amino acids. These data also featured in a second study, about T cells in Graves' hyperthyroidism and ophthalmopathy.

V usage is TRBV6-1 and J usage is TRBJ2-7; either TRBD1 or TRBD2 may supply D (5 bases each). The material sequenced was peripheral blood mononuclear cells (PBMCs), taken at new diagnosis, from a patient treated with antithyroid drugs. The sequence derives from a man aged 18 to 30 with Graves disease. The CDR3 sequence: CASSEWGPYEQYF. The CDR3 region has the DNA TGTGCCAGCAGTGAATGGGGACCCTACGAGCAGTACTTC.